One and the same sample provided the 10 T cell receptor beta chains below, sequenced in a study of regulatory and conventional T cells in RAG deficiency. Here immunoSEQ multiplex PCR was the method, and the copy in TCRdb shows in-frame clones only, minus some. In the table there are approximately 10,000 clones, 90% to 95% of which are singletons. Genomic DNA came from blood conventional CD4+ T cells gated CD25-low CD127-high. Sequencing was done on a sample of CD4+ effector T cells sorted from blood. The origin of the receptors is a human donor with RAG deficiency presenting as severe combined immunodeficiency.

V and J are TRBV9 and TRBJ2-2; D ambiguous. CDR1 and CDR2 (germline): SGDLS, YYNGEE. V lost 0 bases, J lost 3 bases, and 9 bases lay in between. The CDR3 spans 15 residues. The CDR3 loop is CASSVGNRDTGELFF. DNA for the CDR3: TGTGCCAGCAGCGTAGGGAACCGGGACACCGGGGAGCTGTTTTTT.

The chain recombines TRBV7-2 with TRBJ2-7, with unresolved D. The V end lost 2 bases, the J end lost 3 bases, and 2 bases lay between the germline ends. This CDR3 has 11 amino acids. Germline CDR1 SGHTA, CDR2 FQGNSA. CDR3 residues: CASSLHYEQYF. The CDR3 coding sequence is TGTGCCAGCAGCTTACACTACGAGCAGTACTTC. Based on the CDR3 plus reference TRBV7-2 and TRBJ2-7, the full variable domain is GAGVSQSPSNKVTEKGKDVELRCDPISGHTALYWYRQSLGQGLEFLIYFQGNSAPDKSGLPSDRFSAERTGGSVSTLTIQRTQQEDSAVYLCASSLHYEQYFGPGTRLTVT.

CDR3 coding DNA: TGTGCCAGCAGCGGAATGACACTGGATACGCAGTATTTT. Its protein product is CASSGMTLDTQYF. The V and J genes are TRBV5-4 and TRBJ2-3; D ambiguous. Trimming stripped 4 bases from V and 6 bases from J, with 12 bases between. Germline lookup yields CDR1 SGHNT and CDR2 YYREEE (reference sequence). This CDR3 contains 13 residues.

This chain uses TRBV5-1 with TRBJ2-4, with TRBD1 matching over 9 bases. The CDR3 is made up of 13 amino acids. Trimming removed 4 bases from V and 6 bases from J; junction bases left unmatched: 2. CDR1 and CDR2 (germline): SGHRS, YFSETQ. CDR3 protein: CASSGGQGNIQYF. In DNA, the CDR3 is TGCGCCAGCAGCGGGGGACAGGGAAACATTCAGTACTTC.

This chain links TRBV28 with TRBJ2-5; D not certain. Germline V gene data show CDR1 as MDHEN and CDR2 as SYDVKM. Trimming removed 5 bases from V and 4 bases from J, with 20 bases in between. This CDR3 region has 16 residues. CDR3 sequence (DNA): TGTGCCAGCAGTCTCCGAGGCGGATTCCGGAGAGAGACCCAGTACTTC. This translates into CASSLRGGFRRETQYF. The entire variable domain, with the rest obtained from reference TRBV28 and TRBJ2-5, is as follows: DVKVTQSSRYLVKRTGEKVFLECVQDMDHENMFWYRQDPGLGLRLIYFSYDVKMKEKGDIPEGYSVSREKKERFSLILESASTNQTSMYLCASSLRGGFRRETQYFGPGTRLLVL.

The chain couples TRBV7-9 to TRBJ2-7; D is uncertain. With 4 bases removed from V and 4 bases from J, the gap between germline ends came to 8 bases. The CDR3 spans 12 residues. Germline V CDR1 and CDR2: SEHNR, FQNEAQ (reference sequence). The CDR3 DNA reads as TGTGCCAGCAGCTCGCGGATATACGAGCAGTACTTC. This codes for CASSSRIYEQYF.

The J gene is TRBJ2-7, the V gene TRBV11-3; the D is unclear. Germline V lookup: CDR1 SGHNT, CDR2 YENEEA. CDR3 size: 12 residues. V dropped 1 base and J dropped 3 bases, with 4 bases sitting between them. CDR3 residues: CASSLGHYEQYF. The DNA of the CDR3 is TGTGCCAGCAGCTTAGGACACTACGAGCAGTACTTC.

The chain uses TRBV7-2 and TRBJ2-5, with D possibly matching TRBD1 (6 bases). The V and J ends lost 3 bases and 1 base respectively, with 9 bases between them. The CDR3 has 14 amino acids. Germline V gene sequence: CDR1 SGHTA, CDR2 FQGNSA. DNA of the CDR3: TGTGCCAGCAGCTTTCTAGGGGGCCAAGAGACCCAGTACTTC. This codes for CASSFLGGQETQYF.

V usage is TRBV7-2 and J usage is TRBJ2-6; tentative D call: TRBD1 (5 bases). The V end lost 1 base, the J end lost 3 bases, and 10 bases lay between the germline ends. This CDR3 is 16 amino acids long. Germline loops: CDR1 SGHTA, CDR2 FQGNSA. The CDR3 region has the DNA TGTGCCAGCAGCTTAGTAGGGGCGAGTGGGGCCAACGTCCTGACTTTC. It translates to CASSLVGASGANVLTF.

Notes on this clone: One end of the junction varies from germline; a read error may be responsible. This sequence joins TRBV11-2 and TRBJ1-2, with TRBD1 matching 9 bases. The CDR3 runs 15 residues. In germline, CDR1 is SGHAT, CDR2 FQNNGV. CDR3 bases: TGTGCCAGCAGCTTAGAATACACAGACAGGGGGGGAATCGGCTTC. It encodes CASSLEYTDRGGIGF.